The sequence of this T cell receptor (beta chain) was determined in a study of T and B cells in COVID-19 patients (dated by TCRdb to 2018 to 2021). Concerning the study at large: Using TRB and IGH repertoire sequencing of peripheral blood, the study characterized adaptive immunity in COVID-19 patients who had active infection or had recovered. Over 7 million TCR sequences were analysed from a TCR and BCR sequence repository that comprised 35 or so patients and around 70 time points. As many as 9 follow-up blood samples were taken per patient, and some of the samples covered different disease stages within the same individual. A recovered cohort was made up of 15 to 19 patients contributing 20 to 25 samples, mostly after mild to moderate COVID-19 managed as outpatients. Of the 20 to 25 patients in the active-infection cohort, about a dozen were critically ill and needed mechanical ventilation or ECMO. Comorbidities linked to unfavorable COVID-19 outcome were present in about 90% of the 20 patients in the active-infection cohort. Because samples were available both during active disease and after recovery, a couple of patients were counted in both the recovered and the active cohorts. Patients in the recovered cohort had a median age of approximately 35 years, compared with 67 years for patients in the active-infection cohort. Repertoire analyses used an age-matched reference group of 30 to 40 healthy donors who were negative for COVID-19 antibodies as the comparison.

CDR3 length: 14 amino acids, cysteine to phenylalanine. The entry retains the CDR3 DNA only, 42 bases that are in frame from base 1. V is clipped by 4 bases and J by 0 bases, and the sequence between their germline boundaries is 11 bases long. The germline V gene (reference sequence) gives CDR1 as SGHNT and CDR2 as YYREEE. Genomic DNA extracted from blood was used in amounts of about 250-550 ng for amplification of TRB repertoires. Broad study findings and their caveats: Specific T cell subsets (CD4+/Treg/CD8+) and sorted SARS-CoV-2-responsive or tetramer+ T cells had not yet been sequenced, and these experiments were ongoing. Few blood samples were available from mildly ill patients while symptoms were present or from severe cases at early time points. The cohort was considered too small to assess HLA contributions to COVID-19 susceptibility or severity. Prospective validation of the reported TCR clusters was stated to be required before clinical use. TRB repertoires were highly clonal in active COVID-19, whereas diversity and richness at recovery rose above healthy donor levels. TRBV/TRBJ gene usage was reported as strongly skewed in patients with COVID-19. The recovered cohort had about 2,300 exclusive TCR clusters, including 25 to 35 low-pGen clusters.

Of note for this clonotype: Its specific antigen is unknown. No much larger clone exists at a distance of one base, and base qualities are not known.

Sequencer: Illumina MiSeq. Multiplex PCR with BIOMED2 TRB-A/B primer pools was used to amplify the TRB rearrangements. Illumina-compatible adapters and 7-nucleotide sample barcodes were attached to the amplicons through two consecutive PCRs. Phusion HS II polymerase was used for all library PCRs. The amplicons were purified from gel with the NucleoSpin Gel and PCR Clean-up kit, measured on Qubit, and combined at approximately 4 nM. Amplicon pool quality was checked on an Agilent 2100 Bioanalyzer before Illumina next-generation sequencing. Under the source paper's analysis protocol: Annotation of TRB rearrangements was performed with MiXCR 3.0.8 using the default MiXCR reference library. Non-productive reads and sequences with fewer than 2 reads were excluded, and each unique CDR3 nucleotide sequence counted as one clone. Clonality, diversity, richness and V-J gene usage were calculated in R 3.5.1. GLIPH2 was used to cluster TCRs based on CDR3 similarity, and OLGA was used to calculate the generation probabilities. GLIPH2 clusters were kept only if they contained at least four unique TCR clonotypes found in at least three individuals. TCRdb trimmed public reads at Q25 via fastp, called clones via MiXCR and kept in-frame beta chains. Under each unique CDR3 protein, matching rows form one entry showing the most common genes and DNA. TCRdb, not the authors, supplied the V and J calls. For this sample the table gives about 13,000 distinct CDR3 sequences, of which around 25% were detected only once. The leading ten clones occupy about 3.9% of the sample.

The sequenced material came from blood. The sequence came from a human donor who had recovered from COVID-19. The V and J genes are TRBV5-4 and TRBJ2-7; the D gene identity is not certain. The DNA sequence is as follows: TGTGCCAGCAGCCACGAGACGAGCTCCTACGAGCAGTACTTC. Its translation is CASSHETSSYEQYF.